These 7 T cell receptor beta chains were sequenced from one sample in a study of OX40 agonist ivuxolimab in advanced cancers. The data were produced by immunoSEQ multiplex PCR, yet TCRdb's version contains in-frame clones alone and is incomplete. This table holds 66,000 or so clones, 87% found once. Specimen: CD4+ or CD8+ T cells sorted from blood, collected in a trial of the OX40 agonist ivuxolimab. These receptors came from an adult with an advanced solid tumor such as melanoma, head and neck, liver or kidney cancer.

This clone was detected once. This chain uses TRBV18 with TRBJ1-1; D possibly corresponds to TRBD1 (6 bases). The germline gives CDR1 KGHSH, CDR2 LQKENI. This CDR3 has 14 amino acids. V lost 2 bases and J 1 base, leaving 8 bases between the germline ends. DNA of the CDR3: TGTGCCAGCTCACCAGTGGGACAGAACACTGAAGCTTTCTTT. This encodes CASSPVGQNTEAFF.

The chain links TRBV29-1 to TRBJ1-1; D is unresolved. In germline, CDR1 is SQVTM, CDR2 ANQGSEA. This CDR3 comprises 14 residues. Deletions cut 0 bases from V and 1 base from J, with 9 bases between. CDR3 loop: CSVEEILRNTEAFF. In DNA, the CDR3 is TGCAGCGTTGAAGAAATTCTCAGGAACACTGAAGCTTTCTTT.

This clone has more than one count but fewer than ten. CDR3 bases: TGTGCCAGCAGCTCAAACAGGGGTTGGGACACTGAAGCTTTCTTT. It yields the protein CASSSNRGWDTEAFF. This sequence joins TRBV5-8 and TRBJ1-1, with TRBD1 identical over 7 bases. This CDR3 comprises 15 residues. Germline V gene sequence: CDR1 SGHTS, CDR2 YDEGEE. The J segment lost 3 bases and the V segment lost 3 bases, leaving 8 bases of the junction unmatched. Combining the CDR3 with reference TRBV5-8 and TRBJ1-1 gives the whole variable domain EAGVTQSPTHLIKTRGQQATLRCSPISGHTSVYWYQQALGLGLQFLLWYDEGEERNRGNFPPRFSGRQFPNYSSELNVNALELEDSALYLCASSSNRGWDTEAFFGQGTRLTVV.

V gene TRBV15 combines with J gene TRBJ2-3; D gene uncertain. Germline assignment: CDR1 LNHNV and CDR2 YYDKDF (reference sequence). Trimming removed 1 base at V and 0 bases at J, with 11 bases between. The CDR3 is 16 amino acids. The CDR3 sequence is CATSRGLGPSTDTQYF. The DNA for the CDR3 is TGTGCCACCAGCAGAGGATTAGGGCCTAGCACAGATACGCAGTATTTT. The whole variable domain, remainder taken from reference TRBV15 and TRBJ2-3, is DAMVIQNPRYQVTQFGKPVTLSCSQTLNHNVMYWYQQKSSQAPKLLFHYYDKDFNNEADTPDNFQSRRPNTSFCFLDIRSPGLGDTAMYLCATSRGLGPSTDTQYFGPGTRLTVL.

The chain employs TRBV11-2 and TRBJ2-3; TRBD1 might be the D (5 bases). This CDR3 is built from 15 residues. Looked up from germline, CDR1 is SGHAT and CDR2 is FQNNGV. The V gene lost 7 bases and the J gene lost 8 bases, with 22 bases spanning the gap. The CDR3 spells CASNSLGRVNSTQYF. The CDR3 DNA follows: TGTGCCAGCAACTCGTTGGGCAGGGTTAACAGTACGCAGTATTTT. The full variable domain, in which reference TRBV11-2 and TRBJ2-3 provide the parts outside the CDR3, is EAGVAQSPRYKIIEKRQSVAFWCNPISGHATLYWYQQILGQGPKLLIQFQNNGVVDDSQLPKDRFSAERLKGVDSTLKIQPAKLEDSAVYLCASNSLGRVNSTQYFGPGTRLTVL.

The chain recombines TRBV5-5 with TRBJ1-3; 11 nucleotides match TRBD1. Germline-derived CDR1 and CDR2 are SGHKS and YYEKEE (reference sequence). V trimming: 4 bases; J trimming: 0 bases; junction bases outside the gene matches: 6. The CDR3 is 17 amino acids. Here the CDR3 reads CASSKGQGVLSGNTIYF. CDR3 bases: TGTGCCAGCAGCAAGGGACAGGGGGTCCTCTCTGGAAACACCATATATTTT.

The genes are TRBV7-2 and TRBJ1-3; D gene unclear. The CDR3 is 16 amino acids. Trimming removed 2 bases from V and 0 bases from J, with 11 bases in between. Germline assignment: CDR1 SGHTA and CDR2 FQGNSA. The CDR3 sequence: CASSLLGQISGNTIYF. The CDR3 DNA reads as TGTGCCAGCAGCTTATTAGGGCAGATCTCTGGAAACACCATATATTTT.